The clone carrying this TCR beta chain was seen a few times. Its antigen is undetermined. Both 60 Vbeta primers and 13 Jbeta primers went into the PCR. Profiling relied on immunoSEQ multiplex PCR, and the TCRdb table lists in-frame clones only, not all of them. This table holds about 120,000 clones, around three quarters found once. Germline V CDR1 and CDR2: SGHDN, FVKESK. The CDR3 contains 14 residues. The V gene lost 1 base and the J gene lost 9 bases, with 13 bases spanning the gap. The sample is drawn from a study of cytomegalovirus exposure and HLA in healthy donors. About the research overall: Unique TCRs numbering about 85 million, obtained from HLA-typed donors, made up an early data release.

The study, taken as a whole, reports: In the analysis, some V segments, TRBV6-2 and TRBV6-3 included, were excluded as indistinguishable. TCR beta chains associated with HLA were, in a later analysis, more clonally expanded than equally common others.

The TCR sequence derives from a female donor in good health and CMV-seronegative. Sequenced sample: PBMCs. The chain uses TRBV14 and TRBJ2-1; D is unclear. The DNA of the CDR3 is TGTGCCAGCAGCCAAGTTGTTTTGCTCGGTGAGCAGTTCTTC. It specifies CASSQVVLLGEQFF.